Relative to its sample, the clone carrying this T cell receptor beta chain is medium-sized. Its antigen is still unknown. V was cut by 0 bases and J by 8 bases, with 12 bases left in between. The germline V gene has CDR1 SGDLS and CDR2 YYNGEE. The CDR3 loop spans 14 amino acids. TCR alpha and beta CDR3 regions were amplified from RNA using iRepertoire nested multiplex PCR. Tissue mRNA or PBMC total RNA, roughly 90-400 ng, went into one-step reverse transcription and amplification. One entry per CDR3 protein results from TCRdb running MiXCR on the multiplex PCR reads. The data show about 5,800 distinct CDR3 sequences, about 28% seen once. This sample was included in a study of glioma-infiltrating T cells. Study-level points and caveats: CDR3 overlap between tissue and blood was very small. Non-neoplastic patients had below-expected tissue-blood divergence, while all gliomas exceeded expectation.

The chain links TRBV9 to TRBJ2-1; the D is unclear. Specimen: glioma tissue, nonneoplastic brain tissue, or PBMCs (not recorded which). This receptor was obtained from a human donor with low-grade glioma or glioblastoma, undergoing nonglioma brain surgery, or in good health (not recorded which). CDR3 sequence: CASSVDTWYHEQFF. The CDR3 DNA sequence: TGTGCCAGCAGCGTAGATACTTGGTACCATGAGCAGTTCTTC.